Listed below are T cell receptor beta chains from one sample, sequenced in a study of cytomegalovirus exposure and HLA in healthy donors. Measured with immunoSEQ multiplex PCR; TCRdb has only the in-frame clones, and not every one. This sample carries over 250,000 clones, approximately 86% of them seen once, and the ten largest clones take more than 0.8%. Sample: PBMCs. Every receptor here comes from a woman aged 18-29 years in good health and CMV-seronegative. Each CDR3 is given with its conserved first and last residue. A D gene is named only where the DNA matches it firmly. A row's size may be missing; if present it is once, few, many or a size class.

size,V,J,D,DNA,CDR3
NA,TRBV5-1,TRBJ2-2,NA,TGCGCCAGCAGGGGAGGCACCGGGGAGCTGTTTTTT,CASRGGTGELFF
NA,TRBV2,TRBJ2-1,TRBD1,TGTGCCAGCAGTTACCGGGACAGGGAACATGAGCAGTTCTTC,CASSYRDREHEQFF
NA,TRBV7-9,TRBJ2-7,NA,TGTGCCAGCAGCTCCGGGGTCTACGAGCAGTACTTC,CASSSGVYEQYF
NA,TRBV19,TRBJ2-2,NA,TGTGCCAGTAGTACGAGGAATACCGGGGAGCTGTTTTTT,CASSTRNTGELFF
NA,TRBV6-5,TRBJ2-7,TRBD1,TGTGCCAGCAGTTCCGGACAGGGTCAGTACTTC,CASSSGQGQYF
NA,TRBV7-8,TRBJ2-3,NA,TGTGCCAGCAGCCCCCTAGCGAGGGAGCCTAGCACAGATACGCAGTATTTT,CASSPLAREPSTDTQYF
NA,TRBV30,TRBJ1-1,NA,TGTGCCTGGAGTGTCGGGACTGGGGACACTGAAGCTTTCTTT,CAWSVGTGDTEAFF
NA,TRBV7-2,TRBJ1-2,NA,TGTGCCAGCAGCTTAGAGACATTAAACTATGGCTACACCTTC,CASSLETLNYGYTF
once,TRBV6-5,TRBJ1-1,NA,TGTGCCAGCAGTTACTCGACAGTGAACACTGAAGCTTTCTTT,CASSYSTVNTEAFF
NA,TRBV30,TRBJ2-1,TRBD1,TGTGCCTGGAAGAGGGGGCCCTTAGGTTACAATGAGCAGTTCTTC,CAWKRGPLGYNEQFF
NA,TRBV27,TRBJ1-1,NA,TGTGCCAGCAGTTTATCGATAAGGGCCAGGGCGAAATCTTTACCTGAAGCTTTCTTT,CASSLSIRARAKSLPEAFF
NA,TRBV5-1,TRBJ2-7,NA,TGCGCCAGCAGCTTGGTGGCAGAAACCTACGAGCAGTACTTC,CASSLVAETYEQYF
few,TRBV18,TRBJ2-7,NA,TGTGCCAGCTCACCCGGGGACGAGCAGTACTTC,CASSPGDEQYF
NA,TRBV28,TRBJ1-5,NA,TGTGCCAGCAGTTTAAGCGGTGGGCCCCAGCATTTT,CASSLSGGPQHF
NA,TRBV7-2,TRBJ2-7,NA,TGTGCCAGCAGCTTCGGGAGCTCCTACGAGCAGTACTTC,CASSFGSSYEQYF
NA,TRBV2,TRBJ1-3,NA,TGTGCCAGCAGTGGCGCGAGCTCTGGAAACACCATATATTTT,CASSGASSGNTIYF
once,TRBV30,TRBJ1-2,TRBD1,TGTGCCTGGAGAGCAACGCGGGACAGTAAACGCTTCTATGGCTACACCTTC,CAWRATRDSKRFYGYTF
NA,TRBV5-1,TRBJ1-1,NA,TGCGCCAGCAGCCTGGAAACTGCTGGGAGCACTGAAGCTTTCTTT,CASSLETAGSTEAFF
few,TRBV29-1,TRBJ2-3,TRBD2,TGCAGCGTTGTCGGACTAGCGGGGGACACAGATACGCAGTATTTT,CSVVGLAGDTDTQYF
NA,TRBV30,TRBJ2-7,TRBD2,TGTGCCTGGAGTGAGGCAGCGGGAGCCTACGAGCAGTACTTC,CAWSEAAGAYEQYF
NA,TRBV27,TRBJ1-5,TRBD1,TGTGCCAGCGCGGTGGGACAGGGATACAATCAGCCCCAGCATTTT,CASAVGQGYNQPQHF
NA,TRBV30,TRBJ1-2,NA,TGTGCCTTTCGACGGACACGGAACGCTAACTATGGCTACACCTTC,CAFRRTRNANYGYTF
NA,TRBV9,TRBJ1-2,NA,TGTGCCAGCAGCGTAGTGAGGGTGGCGAACGGCTACACCTTC,CASSVVRVANGYTF
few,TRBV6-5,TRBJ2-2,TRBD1,TGTGCCACCAAGACAGGGGATGCCGGGGAGCTGTTTTTT,CATKTGDAGELFF
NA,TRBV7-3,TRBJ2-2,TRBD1,TGTGCCAGCGGGACAGGGAGCGTTTTAACCGGGGAGCTGTTTTTT,CASGTGSVLTGELFF
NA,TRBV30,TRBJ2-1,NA,TGTGCCTGGAGTAACATTAATGAGCAGTTCTTC,CAWSNINEQFF
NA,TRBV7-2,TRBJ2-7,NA,TGTGCCAGCACCATCTTTTCCGGCGAGCAGTACTTC,CASTIFSGEQYF